A single sample is the source of the 17 T cell receptor beta chains below, sequenced in a study of T cells expressing NK-cell markers. TCRdb reanalyzed the 5' RACE reads, giving one entry per CDR3 protein sequence and no DNA. This sample contains 400,000 to 550,000 distinct CDR3 sequences. Sequencing was carried out using blood T cells: a sorted CD56 or NKG2C T cell subset, CD4+ or CD8+ T cells, or bulk PBMC T cells (not recorded which). The receptor set was obtained from a woman between 18 and 70 years old in good health.

The chain has TRBV20-1 and TRBJ2-3; TCRdb selects TRBD2, and the lack of DNA leaves this call unchecked. The CDR3 loop spans 15 amino acids. Germline CDR1 reads DFQATT; CDR2 reads SNEGSKA (reference sequence). CDR3 in amino acids: CSARPPGRATDTQYF.

This sequence joins TRBV10-3 and TRBJ2-3; TCRdb designates TRBD2, a call that cannot be tested without DNA. The CDR3 covers 16 residues. Per germline, CDR1 ENHRY and CDR2 SYGVKD. CDR3: CAISQGTSGSTDTQYF.

The chain employs TRBV7-3 and TRBJ2-3; TCRdb reports TRBD1, a call that lacks DNA to check it against. The germline V gene encodes CDR1 SGHTA and CDR2 FQGTGA. The CDR3 is 14 residues long. CDR3 amino acids: CASSSSRGQDTQYF.

The gene calls are TRBV20-1 and TRBJ2-1; TCRdb indicates TRBD1, and absent DNA this call remains unverified. CDR3 length: 13 residues. Germline CDR1 DFQATT, CDR2 SNEGSKA (reference sequence). CDR3 residues: CSAAPASYNEQFF.

The chain links TRBV20-1 to TRBJ1-2. Germline V gives CDR1 DFQATT, CDR2 SNEGSKA (reference sequence). CDR3 length: 13 residues. The CDR3 here is CSAAEPSNYGYTF.

The genes are TRBV7-2 and TRBJ1-5. The CDR3 covers 14 residues. Germline V lookup: CDR1 SGHTA, CDR2 FQGNSA. The CDR3 here is CASSLVPFNQPQHF.

The chain combines TRBV10-3 with TRBJ2-3. The CDR3 totals 13 residues. CDR1 is ENHRY, CDR2 SYGVKD, per germline. CDR3: CAISYPLADTQYF.

The chain joins TRBV5-5 to TRBJ1-1; no DNA is available, so the TRBD1 call from TCRdb remains unchecked. Germline-derived CDR1 and CDR2 are SGHKS and YYEKEE (reference sequence). The CDR3 is made up of 15 amino acids. The CDR3 loop is CASSLFQGAFSEAFF.

J is TRBJ2-1 and V is TRBV7-2; the D call from TCRdb, TRBD2, cannot be confirmed without DNA. Germline lookup yields CDR1 SGHTA and CDR2 FQGNSA. The CDR3 loop spans 15 amino acids. CDR3 loop: CASSPGLAGAYEQFF.

This chain connects TRBV20-1 to TRBJ2-3; TCRdb selects TRBD1, and the lack of DNA leaves this call unchecked. The CDR3 runs 13 residues. Per the germline V gene, CDR1 is DFQATT and CDR2 is SNEGSKA (reference sequence). The CDR3 sequence is CSALRNREDTQYF.

The chain carries TRBV18 and TRBJ2-1. Looked up from germline, CDR1 is KGHSH and CDR2 is LQKENI. The CDR3 totals 15 residues. CDR3 sequence reads: CASSPPESPYNEQFF.

This chain joins TRBV3-1 and TRBJ2-4; there is no DNA to check the TCRdb D call of TRBD2. CDR1 and CDR2 from the germline V gene are LGHDT and YNNKEL (reference sequence). CDR3 length equals 18 residues. CDR3 in amino acids: CASSQDSTSGRRGNIQYF.

The chain carries TRBV28 and TRBJ2-1; with no DNA, the TCRdb D assignment of TRBD2 cannot be verified. The CDR3 runs to 13 residues. Looked up from germline, CDR1 is MDHEN and CDR2 is SYDVKM. The CDR3 reads CASSGTLWNEQFF.

The chain joins TRBV14 to TRBJ2-7; TCRdb lists TRBD1, though no DNA is available to test this call. Germline assignment: CDR1 SGHDN and CDR2 FVKESK. This CDR3 comprises 16 residues. The CDR3: CASSQIGGTVGYEQYF.

The chain is built from TRBV18 and TRBJ2-3; TCRdb calls TRBD2, which cannot be checked without DNA. In germline, CDR1 is KGHSH, CDR2 LQKENI. The CDR3 extends over 17 amino acids. The CDR3 here is CASSPAGLAGSSDTQYF.

The CDR3 sequence: CATSGGVATQYF. The rearrangement links TRBV15 to TRBJ2-5; the D call from TCRdb, TRBD1, cannot be confirmed without DNA. The CDR3 length is 12 residues. Germline V gives CDR1 LNHNV, CDR2 YYDKDF (reference sequence).

The rearrangement links TRBV12-3 or TRBV12-4 to TRBJ2-1; the TCRdb call, TRBD1, lacks DNA for checking. The CDR3 totals 15 residues. CDR3 residues: CASSPMGGQDNEQFF.